The sequence of this TCR beta chain was determined in a study of cytomegalovirus exposure and HLA in healthy donors. Study outcomes and limitations: Rare TCR sequences dominated, though some public TCRs recurred in many donors. Highly shared sequence variants in one cluster were likely a sequencing artifact. V- and J-gene trimming of TCR beta was linked (in a later analysis) to a missense DCLRE1C variant.

A multiplex PCR was run with 60 Vbeta primers and 13 Jbeta primers. The repertoire was sequenced with immunoSEQ multiplex PCR; TCRdb's copy has only in-frame clones and lacks some. The top ten hold over 12% of the sample, which has 150,000 to 200,000 clones, roughly 79% seen once. The CDR3 length is 14 residues. In germline, CDR1 is SGHRS, CDR2 YFSETQ. The J segment lost 9 bases and the V segment lost 4 bases, leaving 9 bases of the junction unmatched. Regarding this clone: No antigen is known for it.

The V and J genes are TRBV5-1 and TRBJ1-5; 8 bases map to TRBD1. The source is a man aged 45 to 65 in good health and CMV-seropositive. The sample consisted of PBMCs. DNA of the CDR3: TGCGCCAGCAGCCCGGGACAGGACGGAGGGCCCCAGCATTTT. This sequence encodes CASSPGQDGGPQHF.